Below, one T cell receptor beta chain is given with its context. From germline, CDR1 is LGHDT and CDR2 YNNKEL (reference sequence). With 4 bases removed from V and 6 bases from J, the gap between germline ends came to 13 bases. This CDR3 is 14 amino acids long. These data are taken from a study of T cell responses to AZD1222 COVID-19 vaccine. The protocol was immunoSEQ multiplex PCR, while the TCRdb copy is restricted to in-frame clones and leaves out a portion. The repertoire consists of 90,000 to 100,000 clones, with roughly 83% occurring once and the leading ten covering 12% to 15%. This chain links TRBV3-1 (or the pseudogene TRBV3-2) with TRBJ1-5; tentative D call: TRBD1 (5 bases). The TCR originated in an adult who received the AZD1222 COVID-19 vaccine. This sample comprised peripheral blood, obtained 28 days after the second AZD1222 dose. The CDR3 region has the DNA TGTGCCAGCAGCCGAAGAGGAGGGGTTCAGCCCCAGCATTTT. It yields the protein CASSRRGGVQPQHF.